The entry below describes one T cell receptor (beta chain). How the authors handled the data: Amplification from reference gene primers served as the basis for estimated nucleated cell counts. The repertoire was sequenced with immunoSEQ multiplex PCR; TCRdb's copy has only in-frame clones and lacks some. V, J and clone size are taken as reported in that table, and D and trimming were inferred from the DNA itself. This sample has hundreds of thousands of clones, with just under 90% found just once. Germline CDR1 reads LGHNA; CDR2 reads YSLEER. This CDR3 is 17 amino acids long. V dropped 1 base and J dropped 1 base, with 16 bases sitting between them. The sample originates from a study of blood T cell repertoires in COVID-19. Whole-study context: The samples span acute and convalescent COVID-19 from the United States, Italy and Spain. The cDNA or gDNA used as material had been derived from T cells, B-cell-depleted T cells, or PBMCs.

Sequenced input: peripheral blood. This receptor was taken from a woman aged 18-35 years with acute or convalescent COVID-19. The chain joins TRBV4-3 to TRBJ1-1; D remains unclear. CDR3 residues: CASSQGNLVPENTEAFF. The CDR3 DNA is TGCGCCAGCAGCCAAGGAAATTTGGTCCCAGAGAACACTGAAGCTTTCTTT.